The 29 T cell receptor beta chains reported below all come from one sample, sequenced in a study of cytomegalovirus exposure and HLA in healthy donors. PCR was performed using 60 Vbeta and 13 Jbeta primers. Measured with immunoSEQ multiplex PCR; TCRdb has only the in-frame clones, and not every one. The data contain 100,000 to 150,000 clones, under 90% of them seen just once; the ten biggest clones take up about 3.9%. Sequenced material: PBMCs. Receptors originate from a woman in her thirties or forties in good health and CMV-seropositive.

The chain carries TRBV19 and TRBJ1-3; maybe TRBD1 (6 bases). The CDR3 spans 14 residues. Trimming shortened V by 2 bases and J by 4 bases, and 9 bases separated the two germline ends. Germline V gene sequence: CDR1 LNHDA, CDR2 SQIVND (reference sequence). The CDR3 DNA reads TGTGCCAGTAGTATAACAGGGCAGGGAAACACCATATATTTT. As protein: CASSITGQGNTIYF.

The V and J genes are TRBV6-5 and TRBJ2-2; the match to TRBD1 covers 7 bases. In germline, CDR1 is MNHEY, CDR2 SVGAGI. CDR3 length equals 15 residues. V lost 6 bases and J lost 3; bases outside the gene matches: 7. CDR3 coding DNA: TGTGCCAGCAGCCTGTTGAGGGGGCACACCGGGGAGCTGTTTTTT. Residues: CASSLLRGHTGELFF.

The count of this clone is one. The chain recombines TRBV4-3 with TRBJ2-4; D call uncertain. Trimming left V 5 bases short and J 6 bases short, with 11 bases between. Germline assignment: CDR1 LGHNA and CDR2 YSLEER. CDR3 length: 13 residues. CDR3 sequence: CASSASTGNIQYF. The CDR3, as DNA: TGCGCCAGCAGCGCTTCAACCGGAAACATTCAGTACTTC.

CDR3 bases: TGTGCCAGTAGTATTAGGGAGGGATTGAACACTGAAGCTTTCTTT. Its protein product is CASSIREGLNTEAFF. The V call is TRBV19, the J call TRBJ1-1; D is ambiguous. V dropped 3 bases and J dropped 0 bases, with 11 bases sitting between them. Germline lookup yields CDR1 LNHDA and CDR2 SQIVND (reference sequence). The CDR3 is made up of 15 amino acids.

This rearrangement joins TRBV2 to TRBJ2-1, with 11 bases lining up with TRBD2. Germline assignment: CDR1 SNHLY and CDR2 FYNNEI. V lost 6 bases to trimming and J lost 2 bases; unmatched junction nucleotides: 3. This CDR3 spans 15 amino acids. CDR3 sequence reads: CASSIAGGPYNEQFF. CDR3 nucleotide sequence: TGTGCCAGCAGCATAGCGGGGGGGCCCTACAATGAGCAGTTCTTC.

To note about this clone: Other DNA sequences within the sample encode an identical CDR3. This chain uses TRBV19 with TRBJ2-5; 11 positions match TRBD2. From germline, CDR1 is LNHDA and CDR2 SQIVND (reference sequence). The trim removed 2 bases at V and 2 bases at J, leaving 1 base unmatched. CDR3 size: 15 residues. CDR3 in amino acids: CASSILAGGQETQYF. CDR3 coding DNA: TGTGCCAGTAGTATACTAGCGGGAGGTCAAGAGACCCAGTACTTC.

In DNA, the CDR3 is TGCAGCGTTGGTCCAGGGGACCGGGACTACGAGCAGTACTTC. Protein sequence: CSVGPGDRDYEQYF. This rearrangement joins TRBV29-1 to TRBJ2-5, with a tentative D call TRBD1 (6 bases). TRBJ2-7 matches the DNA end more closely, so the J call is doubtful. The CDR3 has 14 amino acids. Per the germline V gene, CDR1 is SQVTM and CDR2 is ANQGSEA.

This clone appeared a few times. At one boundary the junction diverges from the germline segment, which might be a read error. This sequence joins TRBV7-7 and TRBJ2-2, with 7 bases identical to TRBD2. Per germline, CDR1 SSHAT and CDR2 FNYEAQ (reference sequence). This CDR3 spans 16 amino acids. In DNA form, the CDR3 reads TGTGCTAGCAGTTCCGAGAGCGGGACGAACACCGGGGAGCTGTTTTTT. Encoded protein: CASSSESGTNTGELFF.

This clone was detected once. The chain combines TRBV18 with TRBJ1-3, with unresolved D. Per germline, CDR1 KGHSH and CDR2 LQKENI. The CDR3 is made up of 13 amino acids. V lost 0 bases and J 7 bases, leaving 7 bases between the germline ends. The CDR3 DNA follows: TGTGCCAGCTCACCACCGTCCCTGAACACCATATATTTT. It is translated as CASSPPSLNTIYF.

The chain is built from TRBV6-5 and TRBJ2-2; D perhaps matches TRBD2 (6 bases). Germline CDR1 is MNHEY and CDR2 is SVGAGI. CDR3 length equals 15 residues. V lost 5 bases and J lost 1, with 11 bases in between. CDR3 nucleotides: TGTGCCAGCAGTCCCCGGGGACTGAACACCGGGGAGCTGTTTTTT. Translated, it gives CASSPRGLNTGELFF.

The V and J genes are TRBV2 and TRBJ2-4; 10 nucleotides match TRBD2. The CDR3 extends over 15 amino acids. J lost 1 base, V lost 6 bases, and 3 bases had no gene match. Germline V gene data show CDR1 as SNHLY and CDR2 as FYNNEI. The CDR3 reads CASREREGAKNIQYF. In DNA form, the CDR3 reads TGTGCCAGCAGGGAGCGGGAGGGGGCCAAAAACATTCAGTACTTC.

The chain uses TRBV10-3 and TRBJ2-3; D is uncertain. The CDR3 length is 12 residues. V lost 6 bases to trimming and J lost 4 bases, with 8 bases between them. Germline V gives CDR1 ENHRY, CDR2 SYGVKD. The CDR3 region has the DNA TGTGCCATCAGCAACAGAGCAGATACGCAGTATTTT. Translating gives CAISNRADTQYF.

The gene calls are TRBV30 and TRBJ1-1, with 9 nucleotides matching TRBD1. This CDR3 has 12 residues. The trim removed 4 bases at V and 11 bases at J, leaving 8 bases unmatched. Per the germline V gene, CDR1 is GTSNPN and CDR2 is SVGIG (reference sequence). The CDR3 DNA reads as TGTGCCTGGATCCCGGACAGGGGTCCTGCTTTCTTT. It yields the protein CAWIPDRGPAFF.

The V gene is TRBV9, the J gene TRBJ1-2, with D perhaps TRBD1 (5 bases). Germline CDR1 reads SGDLS; CDR2 reads YYNGEE. The CDR3 totals 14 residues. Trimming took 2 bases from V and 5 from J, leaving 13 bases between them. CDR3 DNA sequence: TGTGCCAGCAGCGTTGGGGGGTCACAGTATGGCTACACCTTC. Translating gives CASSVGGSQYGYTF.

The CDR3 reads CASSYSSPLNGQYF. CDR3 DNA: TGTGCCAGCAGTTACTCGTCACCGCTAAATGGGCAGTACTTC. V gene TRBV6-5 combines with J gene TRBJ2-7, with unresolved D. This CDR3 has 14 amino acids. The germline V gene encodes CDR1 MNHEY and CDR2 SVGAGI. Trimming shortened V by 0 bases and J by 9 bases, and 15 bases separated the two germline ends.

The CDR3 sequence is CASSLNRVDTQYF. The CDR3 DNA follows: TGTGCCAGCAGTTTGAACAGAGTGGATACGCAGTATTTT. This chain links TRBV27 with TRBJ2-3, with D unclear. The V end was cut by 3 bases, the J end by 6 bases, with 10 bases between. The length of the CDR3 is 13 residues. CDR1 is MNHEY and CDR2 is SMNVEV in the germline V gene (reference sequence).

The chain employs TRBV6-5 and TRBJ1-1; maybe TRBD1 (5 bases). The CDR3 is made up of 15 amino acids. Germline V lookup: CDR1 MNHEY, CDR2 SVGAGI. Trimming took off 2 bases at V and 2 bases at J, with 12 bases between the two ends. The CDR3 loop reads CASSYPGLSNTEAFF. For the CDR3, the DNA is TGTGCCAGCAGTTACCCGGGACTCTCAAACACTGAAGCTTTCTTT.

The chain joins TRBV25-1 to TRBJ2-1; no clear D gene. Trimming removed 8 bases at V and 7 bases at J, with 12 bases between. The CDR3 runs to 12 residues. Germline V gene sequence: CDR1 MGHDK, CDR2 SYGVNS. The CDR3 spells CASLVAENEQFF. The CDR3 DNA follows: TGTGCCAGCCTGGTCGCGGAGAATGAGCAGTTCTTC.

This clone came up a few times. The chain has TRBV5-5 and TRBJ2-1, with D possibly TRBD1 on 6 matching bases. Germline V lookup: CDR1 SGHKS, CDR2 YYEKEE (reference sequence). V lost 2 bases and J 7 bases, leaving 13 bases between the germline ends. This CDR3 has 14 amino acids. CDR3 in DNA: TGTGCCAGCAGCTTCGGGCAGGGGTTAAATGAGCAGTTCTTC. It encodes CASSFGQGLNEQFF.

The CDR3 is CASSSGLAGMGSYEQYF. The CDR3 DNA is TGTGCCAGCTCATCCGGACTAGCGGGAATGGGGTCCTACGAGCAGTACTTC. V usage is TRBV18 and J usage is TRBJ2-7; 12 bases agree with TRBD2. CDR3 length: 17 residues. Trimming cost V 5 bases and J 1 base; bases outside gene matches: 9. CDR1 is KGHSH, CDR2 LQKENI, per germline.

The V gene is TRBV5-1, the J gene TRBJ2-1; D may be TRBD1 (5 bases). Germline CDR1 reads SGHRS; CDR2 reads YFSETQ. Trimming took off 4 bases at V and 0 bases at J, with 11 bases between the two ends. The CDR3 loop spans 15 amino acids. The CDR3 DNA sequence: TGCGCCAGCAGCCAGGGTAGGTCCTCCTACAATGAGCAGTTCTTC. This encodes CASSQGRSSYNEQFF.

The chain couples TRBV15 to TRBJ2-7; D is ambiguous. CDR1 and CDR2 from the germline V gene are LNHNV and YYDKDF (reference sequence). The V and J ends lost 0 bases and 5 bases respectively, with 8 bases between them. CDR3 size: 13 residues. Written as DNA, the CDR3 is TGTGCCACCAGCAGAGATTCTCCCGACGAGCAGTACTTC. Its protein is CATSRDSPDEQYF.

The chain employs TRBV7-9 and TRBJ2-7, with TRBD1 identical over 7 bases. The germline gives CDR1 SEHNR, CDR2 FQNEAQ (reference sequence). The J segment lost 2 bases and the V segment lost 3 bases, leaving 10 bases of the junction unmatched. The CDR3 runs 16 residues. In DNA, the CDR3 is TGTGCCAGCAGCTTTTCCCCGGGGCAGGGGGCCTACGAGCAGTACTTC. This gives the protein CASSFSPGQGAYEQYF. Full variable domain (outside the CDR3, taken from reference TRBV7-9 and TRBJ2-7): DTGVSQNPRHKITKRGQNVTFRCDPISEHNRLYWYRQTLGQGPEFLTYFQNEAQLEKSRLLSDRFSAERPKGSFSTLEIQRTEQGDSAMYLCASSFSPGQGAYEQYFGPGTRLTVT.

The chain is built from TRBV2 and TRBJ2-6, with D possibly TRBD1 on 5 matching bases. The CDR3 runs 16 residues. CDR1 is SNHLY, CDR2 FYNNEI, per germline. Trimming cost V 6 bases and J 4 bases, with 16 bases left between them. CDR3 nucleotides: TGTGCCAGCAGACCGACACCAGGGTCCGGGGCCAACGTCCTGACTTTC. It specifies CASRPTPGSGANVLTF.

The chain couples TRBV4-3 to TRBJ1-3, with D possibly TRBD1 on 5 matching bases. The CDR3 has 17 residues. Germline values: CDR1 LGHNA, CDR2 YSLEER. V gave up 1 base and J gave up 4 bases, with 17 bases separating them. CDR3 DNA: TGCGCCAGCAGCCAAGGCCCCCGGGTAGGGGCCGGAAACACCATATATTTT. It yields the protein CASSQGPRVGAGNTIYF.

This chain links TRBV6-6 with TRBJ2-7; D is perhaps TRBD2 (7 bases). Deletions cut 6 bases from V and 0 bases from J, with 15 bases between. Germline V gene data show CDR1 as MNHNY and CDR2 as SVGAGI (reference sequence). The CDR3 covers 15 residues. For the CDR3, the DNA is TGTGCCAGCAGGAACAGCGGGACAAGCTCCTACGAGCAGTACTTC. Translating it yields CASRNSGTSSYEQYF.

The J gene is TRBJ2-1, the V gene TRBV5-1; D ambiguous. The CDR3 runs to 15 residues. Trimming took off 0 bases at V and 6 bases at J, with 13 bases between the two ends. The germline V gene has CDR1 SGHRS and CDR2 YFSETQ. CDR3 amino acids: CASSLDYSNSNEQFF. DNA of the CDR3: TGCGCCAGCAGCTTGGATTACAGTAATTCCAATGAGCAGTTCTTC.

This chain uses TRBV5-1 with TRBJ2-1; D possibly corresponds to TRBD2 (6 bases). Germline lookup yields CDR1 SGHRS and CDR2 YFSETQ. The CDR3 runs 15 residues. V shed 1 base and J shed 7 bases, with 15 bases lying between them. CDR3: CASSLMAGRGNEQFF. CDR3 coding DNA: TGCGCCAGCAGCTTGATGGCGGGACGGGGGAATGAGCAGTTCTTC. Based on the CDR3 plus reference TRBV5-1 and TRBJ2-1, the full variable domain is KAGVTQTPRYLIKTRGQQVTLSCSPISGHRSVSWYQQTPGQGLQFLFEYFSETQRNKGNFPGRFSGRQFSNSRSEMNVSTLELGDSALYLCASSLMAGRGNEQFFGPGTRLTVL.

This chain uses TRBV28 with TRBJ1-1; tentative D call: TRBD1 (5 bases). V was cut by 6 bases and J by 5 bases, with 19 bases left in between. Germline V gene lookup returns CDR1 MDHEN and CDR2 SYDVKM. The CDR3 covers 15 residues. For the CDR3, the DNA is TGTGCCAGCAGGAAAACGGGGGGGATGGGAACTGAAGCTTTCTTT. Translating it yields CASRKTGGMGTEAFF.